The 25 T cell receptor beta chains below all came from one sample that was sequenced in a study of T cell responses to AZD1222 COVID-19 vaccine. The repertoire was sequenced with immunoSEQ multiplex PCR; TCRdb's copy has only in-frame clones and lacks some. The sample holds roughly 160,000 clones, approximately 91% seen once. Sequenced material: peripheral blood, taken on day 0 of AZD1222 vaccination. The receptors originated from an adult in good health.

This chain connects TRBV27 to TRBJ1-1; 8 positions match TRBD1. Germline CDR1 is MNHEY and CDR2 is SMNVEV (reference sequence). The CDR3 loop spans 16 amino acids. The trim removed 3 bases at V and 5 bases at J, leaving 11 bases unmatched. This CDR3 is CASSFRQGARNTEAFF. CDR3 bases: TGTGCCAGCAGTTTTAGGCAGGGGGCGCGAAATACTGAAGCTTTCTTT.

CDR3 in DNA: TGTGCCAGCAGTCCCCCCGGGCTTGCGGGAGCTTACAATGAGCAGTTCTTC. Its protein product is CASSPPGLAGAYNEQFF. The V gene is TRBV28, the J gene TRBJ2-1, with TRBD2 identical over 7 bases. The CDR3 totals 17 residues. The germline V gene has CDR1 MDHEN and CDR2 SYDVKM. After removal of 5 bases from V and 4 bases from J, the junction contained 14 bases not matched to a gene. Drawing the rest from reference TRBV28 and TRBJ2-1, the complete variable domain is DVKVTQSSRYLVKRTGEKVFLECVQDMDHENMFWYRQDPGLGLRLIYFSYDVKMKEKGDIPEGYSVSREKKERFSLILESASTNQTSMYLCASSPPGLAGAYNEQFFGPGTRLTVL.

The rearrangement uses TRBV7-2 and TRBJ2-1; TRBD2 agrees at 13 bases. The germline V gene encodes CDR1 SGHTA and CDR2 FQGNSA. The trim removed 5 bases at V and 8 bases at J, leaving 9 bases unmatched. The CDR3 is 16 residues long. Here the CDR3 reads CASSLWTSGRGDEQFF. The DNA of the CDR3 is TGTGCCAGCAGCCTCTGGACTAGCGGGAGAGGCGATGAGCAGTTCTTC.

The CDR3 loop reads CAISLPGTGVPGELFF. The CDR3 nucleotides read TGTGCCATCAGTCTTCCCGGGACAGGGGTTCCCGGGGAGCTGTTTTTT. This chain links TRBV10-3 with TRBJ2-2, with TRBD1 matching 10 bases. With 5 bases clipped from V and 6 bases from J, the junction kept 9 bases outside the gene matches. There are 16 residues in the CDR3. Germline CDR1 reads ENHRY; CDR2 reads SYGVKD.

The J gene is TRBJ2-1, the V gene TRBV27, with 9 nucleotides matching TRBD2. Germline assignment: CDR1 MNHEY and CDR2 SMNVEV (reference sequence). J gave up 2 bases and V 11 bases, and 10 bases lay outside the gene matches. CDR3 length equals 15 residues. CDR3 sequence (DNA): TGTGCCGGCCTCTTGAGCGGGAGGCCCTACAATGAGCAGTTCTTC. It encodes CAGLLSGRPYNEQFF.

The chain links TRBV7-9 to TRBJ2-2; the match to TRBD1 covers 10 bases. V was clipped by 6 bases and J by 7 bases; unmatched bases: 20. The CDR3 consists of 19 residues. Germline-derived CDR1 and CDR2 are SEHNR and FQNEAQ (reference sequence). CDR3 in DNA: TGTGCCAGCAGTCCAATCTCAACGGAGGTGACAGGGGGCTACGGGGAGCTGTTTTTT. The encoded protein is CASSPISTEVTGGYGELFF. Together with reference TRBV7-9 and TRBJ2-2, the CDR3 gives the full variable domain: DTGVSQNPRHKITKRGQNVTFRCDPISEHNRLYWYRQTLGQGPEFLTYFQNEAQLEKSRLLSDRFSAERPKGSFSTLEIQRTEQGDSAMYLCASSPISTEVTGGYGELFFGEGSRLTVL.

CDR3 amino acids: CASSSYRPSGRARAGANVLTF. In nucleotides, the CDR3 is TGTGCCAGCAGTTCCTATAGACCTAGCGGGAGGGCCAGAGCTGGGGCCAACGTCCTGACTTTC. V usage is TRBV3-1 (or the pseudogene TRBV3-2) and J usage is TRBJ2-6; 12 nucleotides agree with TRBD2. The germline V gene has CDR1 LGHDT and CDR2 YNNKEL (reference sequence). The length of the CDR3 is 21 residues. The J segment lost 2 bases and the V segment lost 6 bases, leaving 17 bases of the junction unmatched.

The chain joins TRBV5-4 to TRBJ2-7; possibly TRBD1 for D (6 bases). This CDR3 contains 16 residues. V lost 0 bases and J 1 base, leaving 14 bases between the germline ends. CDR1 and CDR2 (germline): SGHNT, YYREEE (reference sequence). The CDR3 spells CASSLASKQGSYEQYF. The DNA of the CDR3 is TGTGCCAGCAGCTTGGCCAGCAAACAGGGTTCCTACGAGCAGTACTTC.

This clone has just one count. This sequence joins TRBV6-6 and TRBJ1-2, with D possibly TRBD1 on 5 matching bases. With 2 bases removed from V and 2 bases from J, the gap between germline ends came to 15 bases. The CDR3 totals 16 residues. The germline gives CDR1 MNHNY, CDR2 SVGAGI (reference sequence). CDR3 sequence reads: CASSYPIWDSNYGYTF. The DNA of the CDR3 is TGTGCCAGCAGTTACCCTATATGGGACTCCAACTATGGCTACACCTTC.

The chain employs TRBV11-3 and TRBJ2-1, with 9 bases aligning to TRBD1. Germline V lookup: CDR1 SGHNT, CDR2 YENEEA. The ends lost 5 bases at V and 9 bases at J; junction bases unmatched: 8. The CDR3 covers 14 residues. The CDR3 is CASSRTGEGGEQFF. The CDR3 DNA follows: TGTGCCAGCAGCCGGACAGGGGAAGGGGGTGAGCAGTTCTTC.

The chain is built from TRBV15 and TRBJ1-1; D call uncertain. Trimming took 1 base from V and 4 from J, leaving 4 bases between them. The CDR3 totals 12 residues. Germline loops: CDR1 LNHNV, CDR2 YYDKDF (reference sequence). The CDR3 nucleotides read TGTGCCACCAGCAGAGTGTTCACTGAAGCTTTCTTT. Protein sequence: CATSRVFTEAFF.

The chain employs TRBV20-1 and TRBJ1-4; D remains ambiguous. This CDR3 has 11 residues. CDR1 and CDR2 (germline): DFQATT, SNEGSKA (reference sequence). In DNA form, the CDR3 reads TGCAGGGCCCAGGAAGCTGAAAAACTGTTTTTT. It specifies CRAQEAEKLFF.

The chain employs TRBV10-3 and TRBJ2-7, with 11 nucleotides matching TRBD1. This CDR3 spans 18 amino acids. The V gene end was trimmed by 3 bases and the J gene end by 6 bases; junction bases not matched to a gene: 16. Germline V gene sequence: CDR1 ENHRY, CDR2 SYGVKD. The CDR3 is CAISERKPDRGLSIEQYF. CDR3 in DNA: TGTGCCATCAGTGAAAGGAAACCGGACAGGGGGCTTTCGATCGAGCAGTACTTC.

This clone has more than one count but fewer than ten. The chain uses TRBV5-1 and TRBJ1-6, with D possibly TRBD1 on 5 matching bases. The germline V gene has CDR1 SGHRS and CDR2 YFSETQ. There are 15 residues in the CDR3. V was shortened by 4 bases and J by 10 bases, with 18 bases between the two germline ends. The CDR3 here is CASSARGPEASPLHF. DNA of the CDR3: TGCGCCAGCAGCGCCCGGGGCCCCGAAGCGTCACCCCTCCACTTT.

The V gene is TRBV7-2, the J gene TRBJ1-2; no definite D call. The germline V and J ends were trimmed by 0 bases and 0 bases, with 5 bases remaining between them. In germline, CDR1 is SGHTA, CDR2 FQGNSA. This CDR3 region has 14 residues. The CDR3: CASSLARANYGYTF. In nucleotides, the CDR3 is TGTGCCAGCAGCTTAGCCCGAGCTAACTATGGCTACACCTTC.

The chain combines TRBV28 with TRBJ1-2; a possible D gene is TRBD1 (5 bases). V was shortened by 2 bases and J by 0 bases, with 13 bases between the two germline ends. The germline gives CDR1 MDHEN, CDR2 SYDVKM. The CDR3 runs to 16 residues. The CDR3 loop is CASSLAMGGTNYGYTF. The CDR3 coding sequence is TGTGCCAGCAGTTTAGCAATGGGGGGGACTAACTATGGCTACACCTTC.

The chain links TRBV7-9 to TRBJ2-7; TRBD1 matches at 8 bases. The CDR3 runs to 12 residues. The V segment lost 1 base and the J segment 10 bases; nucleotides outside the gene matches: 3. Germline CDR1 SEHNR, CDR2 FQNEAQ (reference sequence). Here the CDR3 reads CASSLEDRDQYF. CDR3 in DNA: TGTGCCAGCAGCTTAGAGGACAGGGATCAGTACTTC.

This clone has only a few counts. This chain connects TRBV7-9 to TRBJ2-7; 10 nucleotides align to TRBD1. V gave up 6 bases and J gave up 2 bases; unmatched junction bases: 4. There are 14 residues in the CDR3. Germline lookup yields CDR1 SEHNR and CDR2 FQNEAQ (reference sequence). The CDR3 nucleotides read TGTGCCAGCAGGAGACAGGGGGCTGCCTACGAGCAGTACTTC. It encodes CASRRQGAAYEQYF.

The chain is built from TRBV7-2 and TRBJ1-1, with 9 bases fitting TRBD1. Germline V gives CDR1 SGHTA, CDR2 FQGNSA. V lost 5 bases, J lost 6 bases, and 16 bases stayed unmatched. The CDR3 contains 17 residues. CDR3 region: CASSPRNTGGRGAEAFF. The CDR3 DNA follows: TGTGCCAGCAGCCCCCGAAACACAGGGGGCAGAGGCGCTGAAGCTTTCTTT.

The chain couples TRBV10-3 to TRBJ2-2; D may be TRBD2 (6 bases). Germline lookup yields CDR1 ENHRY and CDR2 SYGVKD. The CDR3 contains 16 residues. V lost 10 bases, J lost 0 bases, and 18 bases lay in between. For the CDR3, the DNA is TGTGCCACCTACCAAGTGGGACTCACGAACACCGGGGAGCTGTTTTTT. It codes for CATYQVGLTNTGELFF.

The V call is TRBV2, the J call TRBJ1-4; possible D gene TRBD1, 5 bases. This CDR3 contains 15 residues. V was shortened by 4 bases and J by 7 bases, with 16 bases between the two germline ends. Looked up from germline, CDR1 is SNHLY and CDR2 is FYNNEI. The chain's CDR3 is CASSARGFGFEKLFF. The CDR3 DNA reads as TGTGCCAGCAGTGCACGGGGCTTCGGTTTTGAAAAACTGTTTTTT.

This chain links TRBV10-3 with TRBJ1-2, with TRBD1 matching over 8 bases. CDR1 ENHRY and CDR2 SYGVKD come from the germline V gene. With V trimmed by 6 bases and J by 8 bases, 8 bases remained unmatched. The CDR3 is 13 residues long. CDR3 amino acids: CAIRSDRGKGYTF. The CDR3 DNA follows: TGTGCCATCAGGTCAGACAGGGGAAAAGGCTACACCTTC.

The rearrangement joins TRBV27 to TRBJ2-3, with 9 nucleotides matching TRBD1. The V segment lost 6 bases and the J segment 6 bases; nucleotides outside the gene matches: 13. The CDR3 totals 16 residues. Germline loops: CDR1 MNHEY, CDR2 SMNVEV (reference sequence). CDR3 protein: CASSSRRDRVPDTQYF. The CDR3 region has the DNA TGTGCCAGCAGCTCTCGAAGGGACAGGGTCCCTGATACGCAGTATTTT.

The chain employs TRBV27 and TRBJ1-2; tentatively, D is TRBD1 (6 bases). The germline CDR1 and CDR2 sequences are MNHEY and SMNVEV (reference sequence). This CDR3 has 14 residues. V gave up 4 bases and J gave up 2 bases, with 11 bases separating them. The CDR3 loop reads CASSSPRGNYGYTF. CDR3 sequence (DNA): TGTGCCAGCAGTTCCCCCAGGGGCAACTATGGCTACACCTTC.

This chain uses TRBV5-1 with TRBJ2-1, with D tentatively TRBD2 (6 bases). Germline CDR1 is SGHRS and CDR2 is YFSETQ. The CDR3 spans 13 residues. V lost 3 bases and J 8 bases, leaving 12 bases between the germline ends. The CDR3: CASSSGDSDEQFF. The CDR3 DNA reads TGCGCCAGCAGCTCGGGAGACTCAGATGAGCAGTTCTTC.